This entry concerns a single T cell receptor beta chain. Enrolled during active infection, Seattle patients were then followed longitudinally. In the study's own analysis: It was from reference gene primer amplification that nucleated cell counts were estimated. Assay used: immunoSEQ multiplex PCR; TCRdb lists only in-frame clones, some missing. That table gives V, J and clone size, and the DNA gave D and trimming. The sample contains hundreds of thousands of clones, about 89% of which appear only once. The source of the sample is a study of blood T cell repertoires in COVID-19. About the study: COVID-19 samples from acute and convalescent phases originated in the United States, Italy and Spain.

The sequencing input was peripheral blood. This TCR was recovered from a woman aged 45-65 years with COVID-19, enrolled during active disease.

The DNA of the CDR3 is TGTGCCAGCAGCCAAGAGAGGACAGGGGGCCAACCCTATGGCTACACCTTC. The encoded protein is CASSQERTGGQPYGYTF. The chain combines TRBV4-2 with TRBJ1-2, with 11 bases identical to TRBD1. Unmatched junction bases numbered 7, after V lost 0 bases and J lost 4 bases. The length of the CDR3 is 17 residues. CDR1 is LGHNA and CDR2 is YNFKEQ in the germline V gene.